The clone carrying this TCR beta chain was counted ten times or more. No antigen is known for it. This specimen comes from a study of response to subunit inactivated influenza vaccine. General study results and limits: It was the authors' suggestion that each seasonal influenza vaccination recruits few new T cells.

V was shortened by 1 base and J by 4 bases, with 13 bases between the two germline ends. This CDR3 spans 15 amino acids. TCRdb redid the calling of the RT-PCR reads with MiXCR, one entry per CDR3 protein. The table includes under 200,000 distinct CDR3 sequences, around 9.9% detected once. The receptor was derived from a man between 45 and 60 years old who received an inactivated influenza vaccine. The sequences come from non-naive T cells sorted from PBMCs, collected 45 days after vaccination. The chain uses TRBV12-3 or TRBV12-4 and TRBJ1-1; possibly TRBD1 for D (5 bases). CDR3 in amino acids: CASSLDPGRGTEAFF. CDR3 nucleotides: TGTGCCAGCAGTTTAGACCCGGGGCGGGGCACTGAAGCTTTCTTT.